This T cell receptor (beta chain) was documented in a study of blood T cell repertoires in COVID-19. Study context: T cells, B-cell-depleted T cells, or PBMCs supplied cDNA or gDNA.

The germline V gene has CDR1 SGHAT and CDR2 FQNNGV. The V end lost 6 bases, the J end lost 4 bases, and 12 bases lay between the germline ends. There are 13 residues in the CDR3. The table came from immunoSEQ multiplex PCR; TCRdb's copy has only in-frame clones and leaves some out. The data show approximately 230,000 clones, with around 85% seen just once and 3% to 4% held by the top ten. The receptor comes from a woman in her forties with active or convalescent COVID-19. The rearrangement joins TRBV11-2 to TRBJ1-2; D remains unclear. The sequenced sample was peripheral blood. The CDR3 loop is CASSVSGIYGYTF. In DNA, the CDR3 is TGTGCCAGCAGTGTGTCCGGTATCTATGGCTACACCTTC.